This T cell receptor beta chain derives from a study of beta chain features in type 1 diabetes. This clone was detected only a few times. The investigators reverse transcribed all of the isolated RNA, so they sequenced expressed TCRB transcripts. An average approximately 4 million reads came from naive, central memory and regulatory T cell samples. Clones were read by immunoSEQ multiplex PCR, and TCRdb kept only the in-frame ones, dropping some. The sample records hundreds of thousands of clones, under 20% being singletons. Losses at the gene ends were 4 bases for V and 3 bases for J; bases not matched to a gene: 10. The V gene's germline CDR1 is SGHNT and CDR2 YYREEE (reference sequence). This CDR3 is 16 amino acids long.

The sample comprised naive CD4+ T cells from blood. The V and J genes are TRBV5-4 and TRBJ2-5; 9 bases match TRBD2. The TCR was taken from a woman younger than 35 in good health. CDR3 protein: CASSLGLASSEETQYF. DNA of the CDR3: TGTGCCAGCAGCCTCGGACTAGCGTCCTCCGAAGAGACCCAGTACTTC.